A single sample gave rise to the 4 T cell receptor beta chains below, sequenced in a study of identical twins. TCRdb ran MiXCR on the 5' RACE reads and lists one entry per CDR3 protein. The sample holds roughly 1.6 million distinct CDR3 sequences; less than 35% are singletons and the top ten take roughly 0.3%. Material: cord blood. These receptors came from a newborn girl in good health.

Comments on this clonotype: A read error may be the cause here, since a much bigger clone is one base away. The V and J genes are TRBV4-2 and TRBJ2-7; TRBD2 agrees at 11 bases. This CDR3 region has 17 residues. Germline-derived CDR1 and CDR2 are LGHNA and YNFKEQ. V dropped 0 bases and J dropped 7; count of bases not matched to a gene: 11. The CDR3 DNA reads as TGTGCCAGCAGCCAAGACCCACTAGCGGGAGTTTTCAATGAGCAGTACTTC. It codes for CASSQDPLAGVFNEQYF.

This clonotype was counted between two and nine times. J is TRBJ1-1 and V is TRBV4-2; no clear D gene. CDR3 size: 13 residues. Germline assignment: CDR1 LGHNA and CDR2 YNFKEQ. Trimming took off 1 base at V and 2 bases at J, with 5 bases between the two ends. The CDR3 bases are TGTGCCAGCAGCCAAGCGGACAACACTGAAGCTTTCTTT. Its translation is CASSQADNTEAFF.

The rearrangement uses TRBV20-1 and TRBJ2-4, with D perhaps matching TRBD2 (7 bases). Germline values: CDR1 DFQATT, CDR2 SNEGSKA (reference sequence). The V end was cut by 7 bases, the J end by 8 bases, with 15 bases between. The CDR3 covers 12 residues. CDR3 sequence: CSGIQGGDIQYF. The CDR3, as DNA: TGCAGTGGGATACAGGGAGGGGACATTCAGTACTTC.

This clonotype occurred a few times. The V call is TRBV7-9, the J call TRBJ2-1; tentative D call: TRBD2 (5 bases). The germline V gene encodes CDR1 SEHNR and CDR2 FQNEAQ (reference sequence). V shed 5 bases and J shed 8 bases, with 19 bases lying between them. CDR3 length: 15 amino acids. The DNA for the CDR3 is TGTGCCAGCAGCCCGGGGAGAGCCCTCTGGGATGAGCAGTTCTTC. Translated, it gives CASSPGRALWDEQFF. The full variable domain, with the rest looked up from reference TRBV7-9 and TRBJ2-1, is DTGVSQNPRHKITKRGQNVTFRCDPISEHNRLYWYRQTLGQGPEFLTYFQNEAQLEKSRLLSDRFSAERPKGSFSTLEIQRTEQGDSAMYLCASSPGRALWDEQFFGPGTRLTVL.